The 3 T cell receptor beta chains reported below all come from one sample, sequenced in a study of blood T cell repertoires in COVID-19. Assay: immunoSEQ multiplex PCR; the TCRdb copy retains only in-frame clones and omits some. Of about 160,000 clones in the sample, 85% to 95% are singletons; the top ten hold under 5%. Sequenced sample: peripheral blood. Receptor source: a woman between 45 and 60 years old with acute or convalescent COVID-19.

The chain is built from TRBV7-2 and TRBJ1-5; perhaps TRBD1 as D (6 bases). The CDR3 covers 15 residues. Between the trimmed V and J ends, which lost 1 base and 1 base, there was a span of 8 bases. Per the germline V gene, CDR1 is SGHTA and CDR2 is FQGNSA. The CDR3 DNA reads as TGTGCCAGCAGCTTAGAGGGGGTGAGCAATCAGCCCCAGCATTTT. This translates into CASSLEGVSNQPQHF. The variable domain in full, with the rest retrieved from reference TRBV7-2 and TRBJ1-5, is GAGVSQSPSNKVTEKGKDVELRCDPISGHTALYWYRQSLGQGLEFLIYFQGNSAPDKSGLPSDRFSAERTGGSVSTLTIQRTQQEDSAVYLCASSLEGVSNQPQHFGDGTRLSIL.

In its sample, this clone was seen once. The gene calls are TRBV27 and TRBJ2-7, with D maybe TRBD1 (6 bases). Trimming removed 3 bases at V and 5 bases at J, with 14 bases between. CDR1 and CDR2 from the germline V gene are MNHEY and SMNVEV (reference sequence). The CDR3 has 14 residues. CDR3 protein: CASSLSQGFHEQYF. CDR3 DNA: TGTGCCAGCAGTTTGAGCCAGGGGTTCCACGAGCAGTACTTC.

V usage is TRBV6-1 and J usage is TRBJ2-7, with D unclear. The CDR3 consists of 15 residues. V gave up 0 bases and J gave up 0 bases, with 9 bases separating them. Germline assignment: CDR1 MNHNS and CDR2 SASEGT. CDR3 bases: TGTGCCAGCAGTGAAGCGGAAAGGAGCTCCTACGAGCAGTACTTC. It specifies CASSEAERSSYEQYF.